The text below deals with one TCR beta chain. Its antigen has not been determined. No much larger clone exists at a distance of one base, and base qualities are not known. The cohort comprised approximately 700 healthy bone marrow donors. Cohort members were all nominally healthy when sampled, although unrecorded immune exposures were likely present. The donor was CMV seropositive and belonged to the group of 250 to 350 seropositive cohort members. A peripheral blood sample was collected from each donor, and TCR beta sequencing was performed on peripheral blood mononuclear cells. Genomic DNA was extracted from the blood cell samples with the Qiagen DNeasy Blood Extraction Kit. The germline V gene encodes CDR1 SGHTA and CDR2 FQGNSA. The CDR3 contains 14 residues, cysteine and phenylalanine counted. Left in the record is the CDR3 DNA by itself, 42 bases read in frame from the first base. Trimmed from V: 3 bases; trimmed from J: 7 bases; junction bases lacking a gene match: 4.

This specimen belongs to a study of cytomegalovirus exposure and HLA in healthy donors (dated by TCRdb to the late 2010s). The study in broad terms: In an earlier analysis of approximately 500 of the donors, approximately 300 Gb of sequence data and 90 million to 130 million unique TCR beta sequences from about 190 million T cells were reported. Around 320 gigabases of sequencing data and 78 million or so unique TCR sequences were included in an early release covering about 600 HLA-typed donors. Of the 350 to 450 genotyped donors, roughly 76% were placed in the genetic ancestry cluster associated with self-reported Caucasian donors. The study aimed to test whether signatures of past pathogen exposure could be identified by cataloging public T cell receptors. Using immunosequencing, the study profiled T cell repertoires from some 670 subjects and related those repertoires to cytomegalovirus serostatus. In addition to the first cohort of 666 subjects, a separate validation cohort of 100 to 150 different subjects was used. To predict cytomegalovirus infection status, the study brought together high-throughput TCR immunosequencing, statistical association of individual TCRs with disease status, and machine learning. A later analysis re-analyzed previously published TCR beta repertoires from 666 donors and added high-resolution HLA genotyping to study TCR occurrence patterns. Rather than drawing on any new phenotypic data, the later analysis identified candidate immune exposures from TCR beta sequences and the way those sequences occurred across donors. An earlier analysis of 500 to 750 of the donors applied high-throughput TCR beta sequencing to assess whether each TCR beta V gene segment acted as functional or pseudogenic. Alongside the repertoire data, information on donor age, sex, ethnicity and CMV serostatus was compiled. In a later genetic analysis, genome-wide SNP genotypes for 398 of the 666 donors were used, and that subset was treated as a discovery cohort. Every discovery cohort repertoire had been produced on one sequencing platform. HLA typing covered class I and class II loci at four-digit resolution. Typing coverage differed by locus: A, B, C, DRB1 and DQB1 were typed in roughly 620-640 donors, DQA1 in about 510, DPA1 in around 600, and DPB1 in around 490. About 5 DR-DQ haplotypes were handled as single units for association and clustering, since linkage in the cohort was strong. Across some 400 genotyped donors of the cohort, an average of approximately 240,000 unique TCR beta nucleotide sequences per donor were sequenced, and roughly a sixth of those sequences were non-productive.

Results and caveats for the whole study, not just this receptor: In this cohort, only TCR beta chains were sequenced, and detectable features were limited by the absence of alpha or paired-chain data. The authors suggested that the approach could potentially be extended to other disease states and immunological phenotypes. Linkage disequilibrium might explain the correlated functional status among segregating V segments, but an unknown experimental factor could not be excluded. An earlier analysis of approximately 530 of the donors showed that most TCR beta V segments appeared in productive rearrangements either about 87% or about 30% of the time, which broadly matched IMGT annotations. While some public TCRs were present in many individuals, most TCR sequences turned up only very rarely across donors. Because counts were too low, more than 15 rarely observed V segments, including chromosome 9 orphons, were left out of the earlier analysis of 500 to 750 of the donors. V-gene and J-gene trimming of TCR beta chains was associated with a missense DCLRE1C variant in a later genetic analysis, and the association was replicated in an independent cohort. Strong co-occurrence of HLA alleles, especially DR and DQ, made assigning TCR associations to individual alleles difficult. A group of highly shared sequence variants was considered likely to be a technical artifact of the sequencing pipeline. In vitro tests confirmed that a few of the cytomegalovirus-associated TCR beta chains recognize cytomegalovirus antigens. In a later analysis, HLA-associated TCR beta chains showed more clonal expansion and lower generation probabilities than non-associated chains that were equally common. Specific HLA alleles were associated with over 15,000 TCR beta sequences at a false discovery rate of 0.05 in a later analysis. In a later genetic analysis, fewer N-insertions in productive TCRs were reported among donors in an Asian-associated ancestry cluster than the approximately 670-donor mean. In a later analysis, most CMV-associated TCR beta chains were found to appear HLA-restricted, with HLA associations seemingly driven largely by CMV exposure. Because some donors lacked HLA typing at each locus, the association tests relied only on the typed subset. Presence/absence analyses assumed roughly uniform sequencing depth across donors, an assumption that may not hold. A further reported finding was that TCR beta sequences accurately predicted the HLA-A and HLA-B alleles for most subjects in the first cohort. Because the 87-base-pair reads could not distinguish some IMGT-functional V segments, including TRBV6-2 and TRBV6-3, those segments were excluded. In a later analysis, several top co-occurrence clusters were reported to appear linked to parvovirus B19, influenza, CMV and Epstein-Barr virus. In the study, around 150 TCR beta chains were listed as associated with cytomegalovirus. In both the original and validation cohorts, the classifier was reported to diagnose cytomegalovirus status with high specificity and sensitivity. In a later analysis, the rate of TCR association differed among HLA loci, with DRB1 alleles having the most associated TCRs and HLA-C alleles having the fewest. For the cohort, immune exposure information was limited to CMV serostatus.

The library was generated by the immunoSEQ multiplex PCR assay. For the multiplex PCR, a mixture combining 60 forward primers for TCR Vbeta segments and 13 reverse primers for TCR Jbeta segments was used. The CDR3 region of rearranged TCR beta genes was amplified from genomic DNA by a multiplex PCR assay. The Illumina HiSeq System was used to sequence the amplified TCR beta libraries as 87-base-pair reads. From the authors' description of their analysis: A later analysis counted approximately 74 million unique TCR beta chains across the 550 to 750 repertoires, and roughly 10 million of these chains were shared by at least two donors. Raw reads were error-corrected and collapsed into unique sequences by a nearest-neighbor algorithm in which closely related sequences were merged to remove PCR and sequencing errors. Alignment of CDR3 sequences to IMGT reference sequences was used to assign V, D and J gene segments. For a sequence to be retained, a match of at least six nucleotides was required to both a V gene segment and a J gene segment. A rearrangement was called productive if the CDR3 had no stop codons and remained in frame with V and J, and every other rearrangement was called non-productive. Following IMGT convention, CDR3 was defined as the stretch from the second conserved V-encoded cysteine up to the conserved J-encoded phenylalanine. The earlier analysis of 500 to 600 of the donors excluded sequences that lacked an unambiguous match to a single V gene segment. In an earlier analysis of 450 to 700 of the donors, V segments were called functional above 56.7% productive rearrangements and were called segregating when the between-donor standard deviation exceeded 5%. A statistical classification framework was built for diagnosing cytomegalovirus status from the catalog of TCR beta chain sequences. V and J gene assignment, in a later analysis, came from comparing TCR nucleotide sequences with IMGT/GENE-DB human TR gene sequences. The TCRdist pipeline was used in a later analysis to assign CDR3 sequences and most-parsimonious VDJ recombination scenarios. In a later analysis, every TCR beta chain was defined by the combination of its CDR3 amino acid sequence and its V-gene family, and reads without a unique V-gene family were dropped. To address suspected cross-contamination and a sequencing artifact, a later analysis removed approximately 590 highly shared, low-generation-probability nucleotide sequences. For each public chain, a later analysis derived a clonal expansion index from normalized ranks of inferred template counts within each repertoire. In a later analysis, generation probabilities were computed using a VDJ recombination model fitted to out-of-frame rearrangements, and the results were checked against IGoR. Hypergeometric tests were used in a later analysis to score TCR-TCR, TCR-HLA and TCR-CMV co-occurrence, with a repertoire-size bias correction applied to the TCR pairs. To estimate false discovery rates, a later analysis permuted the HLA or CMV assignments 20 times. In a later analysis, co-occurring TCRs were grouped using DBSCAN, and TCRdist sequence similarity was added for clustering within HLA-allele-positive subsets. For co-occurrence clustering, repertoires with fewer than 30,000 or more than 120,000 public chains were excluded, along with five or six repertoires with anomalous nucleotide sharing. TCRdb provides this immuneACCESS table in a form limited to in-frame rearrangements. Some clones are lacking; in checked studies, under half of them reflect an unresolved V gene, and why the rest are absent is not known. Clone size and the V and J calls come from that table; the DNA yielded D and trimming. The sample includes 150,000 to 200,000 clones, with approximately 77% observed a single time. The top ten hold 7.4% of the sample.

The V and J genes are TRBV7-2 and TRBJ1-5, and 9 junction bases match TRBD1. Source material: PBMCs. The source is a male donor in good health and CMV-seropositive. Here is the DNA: TGTGCCAGCAGCTTCCCGGGACAGGGCCAGCCCCAGCATTTT. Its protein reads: CASSFPGQGQPQHF.